The next 4 T cell receptor beta chains were all read from a single sample in a study of blood T cells in healthy people across ages. A second 7 to 11 cycle PCR used barcoded and J-beta primers. From the 5' RACE reads, TCRdb called clonotypes with MiXCR, one entry per CDR3 protein. The data hold about 780,000 distinct CDR3 sequences, with around half observed a single time. Sequenced input: blood. The source of these receptors is a man older than 75 in good health.

Comments on this clonotype: This may be a read error, as it is one base from a much larger clone. This chain joins TRBV7-2 and TRBJ2-7; D is undetermined. This CDR3 contains 11 residues. Germline V gene sequence: CDR1 SGHTA, CDR2 FQGNSA. The CDR3 here is CANSSRGEQYF. CDR3 sequence (DNA): TGTGCCAACAGCTCCAGAGGTGAGCAGTACTTC.

The rearrangement links TRBV7-2 to TRBJ2-3; TRBD2 matches at 8 bases. This CDR3 comprises 18 residues. The V segment lost 3 bases and the J segment 3 bases; nucleotides outside the gene matches: 14. Looked up from germline, CDR1 is SGHTA and CDR2 is FQGNSA. CDR3 amino acids: CASSLNPSAGVGTDTQYF. The CDR3 DNA sequence: TGTGCCAGCAGCTTGAACCCCTCAGCGGGAGTAGGGACAGATACGCAGTATTTT. Full variable domain (outside the CDR3, taken from reference TRBV7-2 and TRBJ2-3): GAGVSQSPSNKVTEKGKDVELRCDPISGHTALYWYRQSLGQGLEFLIYFQGNSAPDKSGLPSDRFSAERTGGSVSTLTIQRTQQEDSAVYLCASSLNPSAGVGTDTQYFGPGTRLTVL.

This clonotype was seen a few times. The chain is built from TRBV4-3 and TRBJ2-1; D perhaps matches TRBD2 (5 bases). CDR3 length: 14 residues. Germline CDR1 reads LGHNA; CDR2 reads YSLEER. Trimming left V 1 base short and J 8 bases short, with 12 bases between. CDR3 sequence: CASSQAPWEYEQFF. CDR3 coding DNA: TGCGCCAGCAGCCAAGCTCCCTGGGAGTATGAGCAGTTCTTC.

This clonotype has a handful of counts. The chain couples TRBV5-1 to TRBJ2-1; D is possibly TRBD1 (7 bases). CDR3 size: 14 residues. V gave up 3 bases and J gave up 4 bases, with 11 bases separating them. Germline V gene data show CDR1 as SGHRS and CDR2 as YFSETQ. In DNA form, the CDR3 reads TGCGCCAGCAGCTCGACAGGGAGGTACAATGAGCAGTTCTTC. This codes for CASSSTGRYNEQFF.